This T cell receptor beta chain derives from a study of read filtering for tumor transcriptome and immune sequencing. Study information: After DNase treatment, RNA was made into whole-transcriptome libraries.

Molecular barcoded adaptors covering alpha/delta and beta/gamma chains were used on roughly 400 ng RNA. MiXCR, applied by TCRdb to the reads, yields one record per CDR3 protein. The sample has around 140,000 distinct CDR3 sequences, around 14% seen once. Study-level findings and limits: IR-seq and RNA-seq agreed better without single-read clonotypes. Roughly 79% of IR-seq clonotypes had one read, totaling about 3.5% of reads; RNA-seq: 74.6% and 44.6%.

This clonotype was found many times. The antigen remains undetermined. The V and J ends lost 4 bases and 1 base respectively, with 7 bases between them. The V gene's germline CDR1 is SQVTM and CDR2 ANQGSEA. The CDR3 covers 13 residues. This sequence joins TRBV29-1 and TRBJ2-2; D is undetermined. The origin of this receptor is a donor at least 40 years old with multiple myeloma. Sequencing was performed on a population of CD138-negative cells sorted from bone marrow. The CDR3 DNA reads TGCAGCGTTGTAAGCCAGAACACCGGGGAGCTGTTTTTT. Translated, it gives CSVVSQNTGELFF.